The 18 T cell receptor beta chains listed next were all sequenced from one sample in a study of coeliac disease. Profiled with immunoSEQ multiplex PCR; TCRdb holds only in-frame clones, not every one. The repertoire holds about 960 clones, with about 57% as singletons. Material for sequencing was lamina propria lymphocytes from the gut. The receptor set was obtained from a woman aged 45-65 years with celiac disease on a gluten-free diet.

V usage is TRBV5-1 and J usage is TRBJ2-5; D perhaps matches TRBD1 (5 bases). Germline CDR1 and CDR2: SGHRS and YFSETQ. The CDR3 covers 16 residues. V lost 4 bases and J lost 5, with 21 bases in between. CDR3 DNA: TGCGCCAGCAGCAGGCAGGGTGTGGATTTTGGGGAGACCCAGTACTTC. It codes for CASSRQGVDFGETQYF.

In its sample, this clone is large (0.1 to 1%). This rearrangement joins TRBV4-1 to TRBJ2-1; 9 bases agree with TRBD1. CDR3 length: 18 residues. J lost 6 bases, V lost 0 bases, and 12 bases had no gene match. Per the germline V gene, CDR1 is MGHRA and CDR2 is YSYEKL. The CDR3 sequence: CASSQEDTGTGYSNEQFF. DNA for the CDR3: TGCGCCAGCAGCCAAGAAGACACCGGGACAGGGTATAGCAATGAGCAGTTCTTC.

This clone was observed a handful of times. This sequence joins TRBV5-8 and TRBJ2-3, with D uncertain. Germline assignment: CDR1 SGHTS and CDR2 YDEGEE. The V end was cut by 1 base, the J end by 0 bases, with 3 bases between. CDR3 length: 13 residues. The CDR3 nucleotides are TGTGCCAGCAGCTTGTATAGCACAGATACGCAGTATTTT. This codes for CASSLYSTDTQYF.

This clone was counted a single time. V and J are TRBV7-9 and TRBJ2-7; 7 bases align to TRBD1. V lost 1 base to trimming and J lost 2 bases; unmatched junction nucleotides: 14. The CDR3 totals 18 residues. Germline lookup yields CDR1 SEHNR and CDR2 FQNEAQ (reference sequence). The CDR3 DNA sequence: TGTGCCAGCAGCTTAGTAACAGGGGCCAGGGATGAACCCTACGAGCAGTACTTC. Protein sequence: CASSLVTGARDEPYEQYF.

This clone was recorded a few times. DNA of the CDR3: TGTGCCAGCAGGGACAGGGGAAGCAATCAGCCCCAGCATTTT. Translated: CASRDRGSNQPQHF. V and J are TRBV6-4 and TRBJ1-5, with 9 bases fitting TRBD1. The CDR3 loop spans 14 amino acids. Trimming at V came to 6 bases and at J to 1 base, leaving 1 base not matched to a gene. Germline values: CDR1 MRHNA, CDR2 SNTAGT.

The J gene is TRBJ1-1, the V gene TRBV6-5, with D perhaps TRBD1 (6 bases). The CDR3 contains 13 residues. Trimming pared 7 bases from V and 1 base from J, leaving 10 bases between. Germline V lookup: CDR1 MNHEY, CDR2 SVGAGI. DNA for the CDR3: TGTGCCAGCACTTTAGGGGGGAACACTGAAGCTTTCTTT. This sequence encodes CASTLGGNTEAFF.

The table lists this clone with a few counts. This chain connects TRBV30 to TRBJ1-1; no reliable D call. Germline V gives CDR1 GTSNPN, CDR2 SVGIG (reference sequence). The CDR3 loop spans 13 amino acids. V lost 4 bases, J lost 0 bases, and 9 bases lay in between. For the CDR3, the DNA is TGTGCCTGGAATATAGCCCTGAACACTGAAGCTTTCTTT. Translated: CAWNIALNTEAFF.

CDR3 coding DNA: TGTGCCAGCAGTTCCCTCTGGACAGGGGTCACTGAAGCTTTCTTT. Amino acid sequence: CASSSLWTGVTEAFF. The V call is TRBV6-5, the J call TRBJ1-1, with 9 bases fitting TRBD1. V lost 4 bases and J lost 4; bases outside the gene matches: 7. This CDR3 is built from 15 residues. Germline loops: CDR1 MNHEY, CDR2 SVGAGI.

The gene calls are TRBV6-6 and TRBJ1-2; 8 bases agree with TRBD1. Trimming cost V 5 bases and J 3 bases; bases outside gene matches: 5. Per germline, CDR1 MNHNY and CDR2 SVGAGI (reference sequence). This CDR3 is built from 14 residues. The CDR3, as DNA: TGTGCCAGCAGTCCAGGGGGCGACTACTATGGCTACACCTTC. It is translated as CASSPGGDYYGYTF.

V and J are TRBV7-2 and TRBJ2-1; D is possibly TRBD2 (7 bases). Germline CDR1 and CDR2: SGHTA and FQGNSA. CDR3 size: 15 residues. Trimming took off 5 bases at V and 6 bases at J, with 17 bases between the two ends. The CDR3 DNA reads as TGTGCCAGCAGCGTCCGTTGGGGGGGCGTCAATGAGCAGTTCTTC. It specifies CASSVRWGGVNEQFF.

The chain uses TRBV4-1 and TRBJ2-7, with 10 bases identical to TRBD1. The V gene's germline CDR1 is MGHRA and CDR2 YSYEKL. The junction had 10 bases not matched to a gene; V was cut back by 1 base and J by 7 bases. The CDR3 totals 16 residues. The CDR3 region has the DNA TGCGCCAGCAGCCAAGGGACAGGGGGAAGTGCGGGGGAGCAGTACTTC. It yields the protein CASSQGTGGSAGEQYF.

CDR3 sequence reads: CASSEAIGQGLNTEAFF. In DNA, the CDR3 is TGTGCCAGCAGTGAAGCGATTGGACAGGGTTTGAACACTGAAGCTTTCTTT. This chain connects TRBV6-1 to TRBJ1-1, with 8 bases identical to TRBD1. Per germline, CDR1 MNHNS and CDR2 SASEGT. The CDR3 has 17 amino acids. V lost 0 bases to trimming and J lost 0 bases; unmatched junction nucleotides: 6.

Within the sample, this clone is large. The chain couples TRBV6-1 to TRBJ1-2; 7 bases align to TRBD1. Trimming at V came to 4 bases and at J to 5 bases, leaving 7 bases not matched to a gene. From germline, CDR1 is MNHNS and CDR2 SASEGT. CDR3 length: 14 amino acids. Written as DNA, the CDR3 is TGTGCCAGCAGTGGAGGGGGCGCCTCTTATGGCTACACCTTC. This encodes CASSGGGASYGYTF.

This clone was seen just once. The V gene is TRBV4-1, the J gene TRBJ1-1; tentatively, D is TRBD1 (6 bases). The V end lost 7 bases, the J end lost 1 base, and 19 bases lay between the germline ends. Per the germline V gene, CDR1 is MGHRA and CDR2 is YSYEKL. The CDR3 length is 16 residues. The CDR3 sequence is CASTQGWGGWNTEAFF. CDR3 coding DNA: TGCGCCAGCACCCAGGGGTGGGGGGGGTGGAACACTGAAGCTTTCTTT.

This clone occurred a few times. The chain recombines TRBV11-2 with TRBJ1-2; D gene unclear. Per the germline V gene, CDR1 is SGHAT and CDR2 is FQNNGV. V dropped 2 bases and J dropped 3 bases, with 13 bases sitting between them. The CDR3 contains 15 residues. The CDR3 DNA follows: TGTGCCAGCAGCTTACGACTGACGAGGGACTATGGCTACACCTTC. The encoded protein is CASSLRLTRDYGYTF. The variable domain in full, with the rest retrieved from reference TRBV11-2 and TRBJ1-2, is EAGVAQSPRYKIIEKRQSVAFWCNPISGHATLYWYQQILGQGPKLLIQFQNNGVVDDSQLPKDRFSAERLKGVDSTLKIQPAKLEDSAVYLCASSLRLTRDYGYTFGSGTRLTVV.

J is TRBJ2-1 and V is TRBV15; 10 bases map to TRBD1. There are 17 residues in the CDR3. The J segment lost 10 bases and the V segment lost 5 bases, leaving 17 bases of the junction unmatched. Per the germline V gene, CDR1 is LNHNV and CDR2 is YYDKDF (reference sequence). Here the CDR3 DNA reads TGTGCCACCAGCCCTAGACAGGGGGCCCGTCCCAGCCCGGAGCAGTTCTTC. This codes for CATSPRQGARPSPEQFF.

For the CDR3, the DNA is TGTGCCAGCAGCCGGGACAGTTATGGCTACACCTTC. Protein: CASSRDSYGYTF. The rearrangement joins TRBV7-8 to TRBJ1-2; TRBD1 matches at 7 bases. This CDR3 comprises 12 residues. Trimming at V came to 5 bases and at J to 5 bases, leaving 2 bases not matched to a gene. The germline CDR1 and CDR2 sequences are SGHVS and FQNEAQ. Using reference TRBV7-8 and TRBJ1-2 for the parts outside the CDR3, the full variable domain is GAGVSQSPRYKVAKRGQDVALRCDPISGHVSLFWYQQALGQGPEFLTYFQNEAQLDKSGLPSDRFFAERPEGSVSTLKIQRTQQEDSAVYLCASSRDSYGYTFGSGTRLTVV.

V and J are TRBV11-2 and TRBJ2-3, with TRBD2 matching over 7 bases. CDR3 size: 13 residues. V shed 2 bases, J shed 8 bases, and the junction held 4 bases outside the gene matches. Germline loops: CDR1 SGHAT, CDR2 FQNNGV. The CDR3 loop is CASSLPVAGTQYF. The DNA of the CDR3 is TGTGCCAGCAGCTTACCTGTAGCGGGTACGCAGTATTTT.